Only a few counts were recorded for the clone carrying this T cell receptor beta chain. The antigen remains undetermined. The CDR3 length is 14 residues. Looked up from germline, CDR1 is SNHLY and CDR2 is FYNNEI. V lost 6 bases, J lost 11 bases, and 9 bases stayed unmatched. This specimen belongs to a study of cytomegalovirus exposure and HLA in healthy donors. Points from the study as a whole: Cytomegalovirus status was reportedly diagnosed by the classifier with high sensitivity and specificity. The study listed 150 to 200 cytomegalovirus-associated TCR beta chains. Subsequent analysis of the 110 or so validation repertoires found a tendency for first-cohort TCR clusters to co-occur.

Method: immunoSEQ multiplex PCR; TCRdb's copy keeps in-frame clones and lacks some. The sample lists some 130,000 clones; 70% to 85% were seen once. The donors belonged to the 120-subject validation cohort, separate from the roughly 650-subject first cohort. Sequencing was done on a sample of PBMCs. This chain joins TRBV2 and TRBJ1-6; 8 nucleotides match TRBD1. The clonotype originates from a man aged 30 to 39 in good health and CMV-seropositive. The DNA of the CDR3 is TGTGCCAGCAGCGAGCGGACAGGGCCGGCACCCCTCCACTTT. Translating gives CASSERTGPAPLHF.